This T cell receptor beta chain derives from a study of blood T cell repertoires in COVID-19. About the research overall: From T cells, B-cell-depleted T cells, or PBMCs came the material, which was cDNA or gDNA.

V lost 6 bases and J lost 4; bases outside the gene matches: 21. This CDR3 has 19 amino acids. Germline V gene data show CDR1 as LNHNV and CDR2 as YYDKDF (reference sequence). Profiled with immunoSEQ multiplex PCR; TCRdb holds only in-frame clones, not every one. The data show about 140,000 clones, with approximately 80% seen just once and approximately 5% held by the top ten. The chain has TRBV15 and TRBJ1-2; 9 bases agree with TRBD1. Material for sequencing was peripheral blood. The sequence came from an elderly woman with active or convalescent COVID-19. This CDR3 is CATRRDPTGQGFSGYGYTF. The CDR3 nucleotides read TGTGCCACCAGGAGGGACCCTACGGGACAGGGTTTTAGTGGCTATGGCTACACCTTC.